This TCR beta chain is drawn from a study of response to subunit inactivated influenza vaccine. With regard to this clonotype: What it recognizes is unknown.

Regarding the study as a whole: The authors offered the suggestion that each seasonal influenza vaccination recruits few new T cells.

Germline assignment: CDR1 SGHTA and CDR2 FQGNSA. This CDR3 is built from 15 residues. The J segment lost 4 bases and the V segment lost 5 bases, leaving 8 bases of the junction unmatched. In TCRdb, the RT-PCR reads were re-called with MiXCR into one record per CDR3 protein. Of about 540,000 distinct CDR3 sequences listed, approximately 22% were seen once; the top ten hold around 2.8%. The same specimen was also included in a second study, on T cells expressing NK-cell markers. From that report: Libraries used 5'RACE template switching adding universal primer site and UMIs. The use of an anti-gamma-delta TCR antibody, which was added in several experiments, restricted sorting to T cells expressing alpha-beta TCR. The same clonotypes also predominated in the CD3+CD56-NKG2C+ fraction of several donors.

Specimen: CD4+ T cells sorted from PBMCs, collected roughly 12 days after vaccination. The chain uses TRBV7-2 and TRBJ2-7; 10 bases agree with TRBD1. This TCR derives from a man between 45 and 60 years old who received an inactivated influenza vaccine. CDR3 region: CASSRQTGGGYEQYF. CDR3 bases: TGTGCCAGCAGCCGGCAGACAGGGGGCGGGTACGAGCAGTACTTC.